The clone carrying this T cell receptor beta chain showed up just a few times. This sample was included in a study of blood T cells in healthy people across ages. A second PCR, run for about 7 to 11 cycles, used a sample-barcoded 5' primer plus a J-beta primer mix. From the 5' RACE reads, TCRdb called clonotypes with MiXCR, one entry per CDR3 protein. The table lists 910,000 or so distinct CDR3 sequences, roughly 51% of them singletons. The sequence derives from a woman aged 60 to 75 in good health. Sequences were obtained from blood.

CDR3 in amino acids: CASSHAQEQFF. The DNA of the CDR3 is TGTGCCAGCAGTCACGCCCAGGAGCAGTTCTTC. The rearrangement uses TRBV4-2 and TRBJ2-1; unclear D gene. Trimming shortened V by 6 bases and J by 10 bases, and 10 bases separated the two germline ends. The CDR3 runs to 11 residues. Germline CDR1 is LGHNA and CDR2 is YNFKEQ.